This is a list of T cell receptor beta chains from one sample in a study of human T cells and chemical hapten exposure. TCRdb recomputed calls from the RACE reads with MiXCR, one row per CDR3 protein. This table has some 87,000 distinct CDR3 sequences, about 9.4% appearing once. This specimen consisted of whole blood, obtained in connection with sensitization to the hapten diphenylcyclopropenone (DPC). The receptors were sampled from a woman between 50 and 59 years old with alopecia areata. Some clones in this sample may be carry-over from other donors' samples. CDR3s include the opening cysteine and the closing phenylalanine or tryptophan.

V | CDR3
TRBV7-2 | CASSLASVQETQYF
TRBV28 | CASSGFHEQFF
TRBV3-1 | CASGRDLHNEQFF
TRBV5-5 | CASSFRSGTSASVAGTDTQYF
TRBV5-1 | CASSLVSGGTYEQYF
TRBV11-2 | CASSSGGAGTDTQYF
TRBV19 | CASSPRQGGWYGYTF
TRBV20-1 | CSARDGVAGRNEQFF
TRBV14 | CASSQDRPLNYGYTF
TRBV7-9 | CASSLAEAGNQPQHF
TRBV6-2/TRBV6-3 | CASSPRQTHYEQYF
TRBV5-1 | CASSLTSGRAGNEQFF
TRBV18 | CASSPRTGDAFF
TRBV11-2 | CASSPRGSGGNEQFF
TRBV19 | CASTARDTLSNQPQHF
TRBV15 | CATSVGTSGYNEQFF
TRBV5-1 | CASSFRDPGGEQFF
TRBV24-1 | CATSGGSSYNEQFF
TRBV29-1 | CSVVTGLDIQYF
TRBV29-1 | CSVEGSREQFF
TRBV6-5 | CASRAGTAPGNTIYF
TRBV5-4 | CASSLEQGQETQYF
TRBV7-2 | CASSFAGQGNSPLHF
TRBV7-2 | CAGRGGGSRADTQYF
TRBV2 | CASIPARTSSYEQYF
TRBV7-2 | CASSFGLAGSMDEQYF
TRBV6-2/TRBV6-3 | CASSPAAGANVLTF
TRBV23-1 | CASSRPGGSGANVLTF
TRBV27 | CASSLSGLTEAFF
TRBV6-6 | CASSYLDEGTQYF
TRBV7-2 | CASSSGGTTWEQYF
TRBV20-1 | CSATPSGNWDHEQFF
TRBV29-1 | CSATGSTNTGELFF